This T cell receptor (beta chain) derives from a study of cytomegalovirus exposure and HLA in healthy donors. The PCR used 60 Vbeta and 13 Jbeta primers. Generated by immunoSEQ multiplex PCR, the TCRdb table keeps only in-frame clones and is missing some. Its table records roughly 140,000 clones. The sample consisted of PBMCs. The receptor's source is a man aged 40-49 years in good health and CMV-seronegative.

In DNA, the CDR3 is TGTGCCAGCAGCTCCCGGGGGCAGGGGGTCGAGACCCAGTACTTC. This codes for CASSSRGQGVETQYF. The chain joins TRBV7-3 to TRBJ2-5; the D gene is possibly TRBD1 (7 bases). Trimming shortened V by 4 bases and J by 5 bases, and 17 bases separated the two germline ends. Germline lookup yields CDR1 SGHTA and CDR2 FQGTGA. The CDR3 spans 15 residues.